This TCR beta chain is drawn from a study of OX40 agonist ivuxolimab in advanced cancers. Study information: The dose-escalation group included hepatocellular carcinoma, melanoma, renal cell carcinoma and head and neck cancer. Of mixed ages from about 23 to 85 and averaging approximately 60 years, the group was just under 85% male. Study-wide findings and caveats: Expanded clones were, on average, more numerous in CD8+ T cells than in CD4+.

This CDR3 is built from 16 residues. The ends were cut back, 5 bases at V and 3 bases at J, with 17 bases in the middle. From germline, CDR1 is SGHVS and CDR2 FNYEAQ. Profiled with immunoSEQ multiplex PCR; TCRdb holds only in-frame clones, not every one. The sample shows 60,000 to 100,000 clones, roughly 94% of them seen only once. For this clone: The target antigen is unknown.

Here the sequenced sample was CD4+ or CD8+ T cells sorted from blood, taken in a trial of the OX40 agonist ivuxolimab. The chain couples TRBV7-6 to TRBJ2-1; D is perhaps TRBD2 (7 bases). The clonotype originates from an adult with an advanced solid tumor such as melanoma, head and neck, liver or kidney cancer. CDR3 protein: CASSPEGGGLYNEQFF. The DNA for the CDR3 is TGTGCCAGCAGCCCCGAAGGCGGGGGCCTCTACAATGAGCAGTTCTTC.